This TCR beta chain was sequenced for a study of response to subunit inactivated influenza vaccine. Study-level findings and limits: Authors proposed each seasonal influenza vaccination draws in few new T cells.

Germline V lookup: CDR1 SSHAT, CDR2 FNYEAQ (reference sequence). The CDR3 is 14 residues long. TCRdb reprocessed the RT-PCR reads with MiXCR, giving one entry per CDR3 protein. The sample contains about 580,000 distinct CDR3 sequences, approximately 15% of which appear only once. As regards this clonotype: Its antigen is not known. At one end the junction does not follow the germline gene, possibly because of a read error.

The specimen was PBMCs from blood, collected about 11 days after vaccination. The gene calls are TRBV7-7 and TRBJ2-1; TRBD2 agrees at 10 bases. This clonotype was sampled from a man in his fifties or sixties who received an inactivated influenza vaccine. CDR3 in DNA: TGTGCTAGCAGTAGCGGGGGGCACTACAATGAGCAGTTCTTC. Translating gives CASSSGGHYNEQFF.